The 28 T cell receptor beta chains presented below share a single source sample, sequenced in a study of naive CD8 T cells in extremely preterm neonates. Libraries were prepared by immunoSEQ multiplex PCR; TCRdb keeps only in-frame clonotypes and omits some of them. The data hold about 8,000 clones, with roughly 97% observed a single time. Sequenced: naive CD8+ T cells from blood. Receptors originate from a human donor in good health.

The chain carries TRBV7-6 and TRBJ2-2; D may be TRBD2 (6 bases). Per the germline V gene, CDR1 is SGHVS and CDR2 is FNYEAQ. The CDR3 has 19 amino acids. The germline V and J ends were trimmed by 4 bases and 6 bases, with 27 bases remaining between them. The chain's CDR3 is CASSSPSTGASAGSGELFF. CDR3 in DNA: TGTGCCAGCAGCTCCCCCTCAACCGGGGCTAGCGCAGGGTCCGGGGAGCTGTTTTTT. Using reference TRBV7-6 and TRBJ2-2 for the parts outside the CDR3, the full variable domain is GAGVSQSPRYKVTKRGQDVALRCDPISGHVSLYWYRQALGQGPEFLTYFNYEAQQDKSGLPNDRFSAERPEGSISTLTIQRTEQRDSAMYRCASSSPSTGASAGSGELFFGEGSRLTVL.

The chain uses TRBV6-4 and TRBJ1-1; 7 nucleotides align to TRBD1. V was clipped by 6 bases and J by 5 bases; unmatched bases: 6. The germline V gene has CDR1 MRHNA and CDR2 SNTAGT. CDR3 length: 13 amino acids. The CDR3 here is CASREGARTEAFF. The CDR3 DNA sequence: TGTGCCAGCAGAGAGGGGGCGAGGACTGAAGCTTTCTTT.

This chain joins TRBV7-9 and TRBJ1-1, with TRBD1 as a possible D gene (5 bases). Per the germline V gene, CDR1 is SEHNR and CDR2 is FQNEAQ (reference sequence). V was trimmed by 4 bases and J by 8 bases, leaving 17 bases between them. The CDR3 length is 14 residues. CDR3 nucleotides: TGTGCCAGCAGCTCCCAACTTCCACAGGTGGAAGCTTTCTTT. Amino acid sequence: CASSSQLPQVEAFF.

DNA for the CDR3: TGTGCCAGCAGTTTATCGAGGGGAGGGGCTACGAACACTGAAGCTTTCTTT. It yields the protein CASSLSRGGATNTEAFF. The rearrangement joins TRBV27 to TRBJ1-1; tentative D call: TRBD1 (5 bases). The germline V gene has CDR1 MNHEY and CDR2 SMNVEV (reference sequence). Trimming took 0 bases from V and 1 from J, leaving 15 bases between them. The CDR3 consists of 17 residues.

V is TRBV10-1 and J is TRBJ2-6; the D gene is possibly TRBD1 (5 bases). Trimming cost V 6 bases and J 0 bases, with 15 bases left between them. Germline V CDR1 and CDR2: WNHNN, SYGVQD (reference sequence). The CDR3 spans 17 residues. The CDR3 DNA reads TGCGCCAGCAGCCCAGGGAATGAACCCTCTGGGGCCAACGTCCTGACTTTC. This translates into CASSPGNEPSGANVLTF.

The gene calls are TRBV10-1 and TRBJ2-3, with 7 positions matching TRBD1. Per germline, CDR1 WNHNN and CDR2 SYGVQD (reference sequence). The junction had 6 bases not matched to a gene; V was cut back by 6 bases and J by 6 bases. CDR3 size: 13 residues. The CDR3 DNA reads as TGCGCCAGCAGCCTAGACAGGGCGGATACGCAGTATTTT. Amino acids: CASSLDRADTQYF.

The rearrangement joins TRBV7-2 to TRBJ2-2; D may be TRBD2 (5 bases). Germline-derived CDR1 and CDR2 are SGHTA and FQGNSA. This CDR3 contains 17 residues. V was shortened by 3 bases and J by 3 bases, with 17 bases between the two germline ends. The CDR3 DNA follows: TGTGCCAGCAGCTTTATGATGAGGGTCACGGACACCGGGGAGCTGTTTTTT. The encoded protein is CASSFMMRVTDTGELFF.

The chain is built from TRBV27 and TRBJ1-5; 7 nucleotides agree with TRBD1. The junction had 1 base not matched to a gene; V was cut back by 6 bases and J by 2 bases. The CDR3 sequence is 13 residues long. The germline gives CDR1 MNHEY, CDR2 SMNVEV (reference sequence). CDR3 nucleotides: TGTGCCAGCAGCGGGACAGGCAATCAGCCCCAGCATTTT. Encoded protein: CASSGTGNQPQHF.

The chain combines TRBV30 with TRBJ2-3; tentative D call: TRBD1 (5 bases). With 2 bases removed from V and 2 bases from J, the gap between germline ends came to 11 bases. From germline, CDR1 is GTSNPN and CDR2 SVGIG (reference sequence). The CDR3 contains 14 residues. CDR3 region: CAWSIAGHTDTQYF. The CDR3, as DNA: TGTGCCTGGAGTATCGCAGGGCACACAGATACGCAGTATTTT.

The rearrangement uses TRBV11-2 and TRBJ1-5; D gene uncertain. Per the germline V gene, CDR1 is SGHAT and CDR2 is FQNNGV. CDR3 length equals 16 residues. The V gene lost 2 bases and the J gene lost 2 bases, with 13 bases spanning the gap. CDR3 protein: CASSLSPSGGNQPQHF. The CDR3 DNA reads TGTGCCAGCAGCTTATCCCCGTCGGGAGGCAATCAGCCCCAGCATTTT.

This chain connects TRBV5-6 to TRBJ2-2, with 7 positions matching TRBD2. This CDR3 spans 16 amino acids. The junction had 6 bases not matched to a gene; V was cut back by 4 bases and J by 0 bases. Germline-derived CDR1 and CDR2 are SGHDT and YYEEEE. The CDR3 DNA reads TGTGCCAGCAGCCCGGGTCGGGGGGCGAACACCGGGGAGCTGTTTTTT. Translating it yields CASSPGRGANTGELFF.

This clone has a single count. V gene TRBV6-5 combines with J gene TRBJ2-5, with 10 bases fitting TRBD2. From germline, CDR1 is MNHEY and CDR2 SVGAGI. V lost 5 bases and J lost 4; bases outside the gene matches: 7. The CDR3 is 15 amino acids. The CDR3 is CASSDWVAGGETQYF. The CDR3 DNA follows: TGTGCCAGCAGTGACTGGGTAGCGGGAGGAGAGACCCAGTACTTC.

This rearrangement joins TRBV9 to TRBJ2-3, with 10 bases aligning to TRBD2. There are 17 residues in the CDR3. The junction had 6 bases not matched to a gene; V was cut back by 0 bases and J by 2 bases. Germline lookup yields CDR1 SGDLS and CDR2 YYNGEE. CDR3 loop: CASSVESLAGATDTQYF. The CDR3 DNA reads TGTGCCAGCAGCGTAGAGTCCCTAGCGGGAGCCACAGATACGCAGTATTTT. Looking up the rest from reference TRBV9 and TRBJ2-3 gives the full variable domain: DSGVTQTPKHLITATGQRVTLRCSPRSGDLSVYWYQQSLDQGLQFLIQYYNGEERAKGNILERFSAQQFPDLHSELNLSSLELGDSALYFCASSVESLAGATDTQYFGPGTRLTVL.

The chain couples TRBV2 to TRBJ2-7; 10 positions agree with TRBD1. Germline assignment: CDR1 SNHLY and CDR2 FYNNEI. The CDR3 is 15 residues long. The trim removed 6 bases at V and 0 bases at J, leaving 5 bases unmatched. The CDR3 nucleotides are TGTGCCAGCAGAGAGGGACAGGGGATCTCCTACGAGCAGTACTTC. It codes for CASREGQGISYEQYF.

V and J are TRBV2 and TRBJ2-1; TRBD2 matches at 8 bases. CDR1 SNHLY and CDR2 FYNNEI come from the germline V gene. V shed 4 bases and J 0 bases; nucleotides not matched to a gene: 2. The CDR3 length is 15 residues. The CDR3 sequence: CASSVSGSSYNEQFF. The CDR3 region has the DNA TGTGCCAGCAGTGTGAGCGGGAGCTCCTACAATGAGCAGTTCTTC.

As DNA, the CDR3 is TGTGCCTGGAGTGAAAATTGGGGACGGGGACAGGGAACAAATCAGCCCCAGCATTTT. Amino acids: CAWSENWGRGQGTNQPQHF. This chain uses TRBV30 with TRBJ1-5; 9 bases map to TRBD1. From germline, CDR1 is GTSNPN and CDR2 SVGIG (reference sequence). The V and J ends lost 1 base and 4 bases, in that order; junction bases with no gene match: 17. This CDR3 region has 19 residues.

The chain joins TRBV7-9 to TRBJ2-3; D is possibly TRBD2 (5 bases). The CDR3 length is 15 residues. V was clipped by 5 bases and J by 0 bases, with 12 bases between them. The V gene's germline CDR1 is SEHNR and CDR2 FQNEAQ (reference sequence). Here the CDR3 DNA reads TGTGCCAGCAGCCCTCCCGGGGTGAGCACAGATACGCAGTATTTT. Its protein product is CASSPPGVSTDTQYF.

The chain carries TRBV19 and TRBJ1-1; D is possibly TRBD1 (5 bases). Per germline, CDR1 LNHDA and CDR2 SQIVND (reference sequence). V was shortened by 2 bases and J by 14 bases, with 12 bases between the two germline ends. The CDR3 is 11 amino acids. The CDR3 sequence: CASSINGRGFF. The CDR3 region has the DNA TGTGCCAGTAGTATAAACGGGAGGGGATTCTTT.

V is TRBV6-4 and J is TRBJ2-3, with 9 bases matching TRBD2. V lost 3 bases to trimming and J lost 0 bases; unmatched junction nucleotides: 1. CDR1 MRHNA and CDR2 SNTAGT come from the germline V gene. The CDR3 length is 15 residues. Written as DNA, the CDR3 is TGTGCCAGCAGTGAGCGGGAGGGTAGCACAGATACGCAGTATTTT. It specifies CASSEREGSTDTQYF.

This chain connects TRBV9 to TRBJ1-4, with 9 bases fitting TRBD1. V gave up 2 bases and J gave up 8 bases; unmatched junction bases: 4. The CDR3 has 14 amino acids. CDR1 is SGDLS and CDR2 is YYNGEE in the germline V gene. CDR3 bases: TGTGCCAGCAGCGTTGGACAGGGGTCGGAAAAACTGTTTTTT. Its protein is CASSVGQGSEKLFF. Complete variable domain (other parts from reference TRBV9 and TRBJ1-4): DSGVTQTPKHLITATGQRVTLRCSPRSGDLSVYWYQQSLDQGLQFLIQYYNGEERAKGNILERFSAQQFPDLHSELNLSSLELGDSALYFCASSVGQGSEKLFFGSGTQLSVL.

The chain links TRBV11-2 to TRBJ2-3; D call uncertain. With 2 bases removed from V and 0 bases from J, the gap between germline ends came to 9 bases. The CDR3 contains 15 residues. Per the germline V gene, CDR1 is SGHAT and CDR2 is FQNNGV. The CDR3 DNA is TGTGCCAGCAGCTTATCTAGAACCAGCACAGATACGCAGTATTTT. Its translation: CASSLSRTSTDTQYF.

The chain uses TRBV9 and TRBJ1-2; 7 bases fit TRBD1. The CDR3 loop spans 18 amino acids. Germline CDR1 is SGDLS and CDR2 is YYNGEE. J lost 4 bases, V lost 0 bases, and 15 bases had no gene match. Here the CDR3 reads CASSVAETGSSLAYGYTF. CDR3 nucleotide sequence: TGTGCCAGCAGCGTAGCGGAGACAGGGAGTTCGTTGGCCTATGGCTACACCTTC.

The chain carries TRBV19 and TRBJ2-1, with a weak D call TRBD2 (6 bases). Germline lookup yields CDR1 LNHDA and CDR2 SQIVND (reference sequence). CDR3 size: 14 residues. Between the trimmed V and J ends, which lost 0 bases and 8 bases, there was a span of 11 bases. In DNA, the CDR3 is TGTGCCAGTAGTATAGACGGGAGAGGCGATGAGCAGTTCTTC. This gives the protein CASSIDGRGDEQFF.

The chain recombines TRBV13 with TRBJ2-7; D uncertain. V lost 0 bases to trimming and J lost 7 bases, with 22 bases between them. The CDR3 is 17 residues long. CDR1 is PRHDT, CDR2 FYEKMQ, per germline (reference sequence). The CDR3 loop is CASSLGGVSGLFGEQYV. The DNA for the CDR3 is TGTGCCAGCAGCTTAGGAGGCGTCTCAGGCCTCTTCGGGGAGCAGTACGTC.

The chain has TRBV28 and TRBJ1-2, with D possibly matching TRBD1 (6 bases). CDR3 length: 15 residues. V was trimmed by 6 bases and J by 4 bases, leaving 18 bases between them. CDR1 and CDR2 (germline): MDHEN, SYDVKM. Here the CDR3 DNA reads TGTGCCAGCAGCAACGGACAGTTGGACCTCTATGGCTACACCTTC. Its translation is CASSNGQLDLYGYTF.

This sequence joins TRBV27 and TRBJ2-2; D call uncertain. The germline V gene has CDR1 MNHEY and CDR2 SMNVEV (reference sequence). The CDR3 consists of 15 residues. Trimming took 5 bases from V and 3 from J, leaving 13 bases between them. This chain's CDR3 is CASSPALADTGELFF. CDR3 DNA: TGTGCCAGCAGTCCAGCTCTGGCGGACACCGGGGAGCTGTTTTTT.

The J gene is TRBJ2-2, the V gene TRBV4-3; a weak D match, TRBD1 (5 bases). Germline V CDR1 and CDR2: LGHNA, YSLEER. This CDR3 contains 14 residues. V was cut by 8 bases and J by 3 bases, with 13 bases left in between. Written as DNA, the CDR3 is TGCGCCAGCTCTAAAAGGGGTTACACCGGGGAGCTGTTTTTT. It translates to CASSKRGYTGELFF.

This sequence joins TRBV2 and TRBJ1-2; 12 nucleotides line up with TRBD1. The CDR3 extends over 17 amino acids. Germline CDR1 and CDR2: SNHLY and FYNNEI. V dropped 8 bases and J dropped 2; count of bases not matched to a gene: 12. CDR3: CASPPSGTGGINYGYTF. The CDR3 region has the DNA TGTGCCAGCCCCCCCAGCGGGACAGGGGGCATCAACTATGGCTACACCTTC.